The rows below give T cell receptor beta chains drawn from one sample of a study of T cell responses to AZD1222 COVID-19 vaccine. This table comes from immunoSEQ multiplex PCR, and its TCRdb copy is limited to in-frame clones, with some not included. In the table there are approximately 150,000 clones, less than 95% of which are singletons. The source material was peripheral blood, sampled 28 days after the second AZD1222 dose. Every receptor here comes from an adult who received the AZD1222 COVID-19 vaccine. Each CDR3 is given without its conserved first and last residue.

V gene: TRBV19
J gene: TRBJ1-6
CDR3 protein: ASSLQGSNSPLH

V gene: TRBV12-5
J gene: TRBJ2-3
CDR3 protein: ASGLGQATDTQY

V gene: TRBV6-5
J gene: TRBJ2-1
CDR3 protein: ASSYGGLDVNEQF

V gene: TRBV7-9
J gene: TRBJ2-7
CDR3 protein: ASSTGSGTGRLEQY

V gene: TRBV9
J gene: TRBJ2-1
CDR3 protein: ASSVGRALYNEQF

V gene: TRBV5-4
J gene: TRBJ2-7
CDR3 protein: ASSWGPGQGDYEQY

V gene: TRBV6-5
J gene: TRBJ1-2
CDR3 protein: ASLQGGEYGYT

V gene: TRBV3-1/TRBV3-2
J gene: TRBJ1-6
CDR3 protein: ASSQWGLMSSYNSPLH

V gene: TRBV6-2/TRBV6-3
J gene: TRBJ1-2
CDR3 protein: ASSYFPGNYGYT

V gene: TRBV7-9
J gene: TRBJ1-3
CDR3 protein: ASSNDGNSGNTIY

V gene: TRBV6-5
J gene: TRBJ1-5
CDR3 protein: ASSQPGQGSQPQH

V gene: TRBV5-1
J gene: TRBJ1-5
CDR3 protein: ASSLGGRADQPQH